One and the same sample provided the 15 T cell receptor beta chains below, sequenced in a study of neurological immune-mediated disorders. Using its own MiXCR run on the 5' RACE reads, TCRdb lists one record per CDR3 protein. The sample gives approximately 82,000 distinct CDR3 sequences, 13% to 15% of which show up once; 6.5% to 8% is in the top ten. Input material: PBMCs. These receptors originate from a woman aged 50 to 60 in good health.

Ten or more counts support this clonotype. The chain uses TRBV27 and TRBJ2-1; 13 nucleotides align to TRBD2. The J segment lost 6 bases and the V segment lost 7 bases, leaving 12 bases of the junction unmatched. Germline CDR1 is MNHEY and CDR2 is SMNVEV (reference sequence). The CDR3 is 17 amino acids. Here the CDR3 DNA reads TGTGCCAGCACCGAGGCCGGACTAGCGGGAGCCATCAATGAGCAGTTCTTC. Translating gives CASTEAGLAGAINEQFF.

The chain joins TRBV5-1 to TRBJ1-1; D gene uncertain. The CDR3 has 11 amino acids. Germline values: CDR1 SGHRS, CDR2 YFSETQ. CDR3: CSNSLVPEAFF. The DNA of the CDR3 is TGCTCCAACAGCTTGGTTCCTGAAGCTTTCTTT. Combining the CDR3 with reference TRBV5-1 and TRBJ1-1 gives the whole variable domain KAGVTQTPRYLIKTRGQQVTLSCSPISGHRSVSWYQQTPGQGLQFLFEYFSETQRNKGNFPGRFSGRQFSNSRSEMNVSTLELGDSALYLCSNSLVPEAFFGQGTRLTVV.

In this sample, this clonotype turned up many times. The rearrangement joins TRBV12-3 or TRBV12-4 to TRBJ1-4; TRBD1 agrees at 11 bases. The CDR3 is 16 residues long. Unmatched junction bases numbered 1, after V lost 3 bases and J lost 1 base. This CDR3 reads CASSLGQGVTNEKLFF. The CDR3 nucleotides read TGTGCCAGCAGTTTGGGACAGGGGGTAACTAATGAAAAACTGTTTTTT.

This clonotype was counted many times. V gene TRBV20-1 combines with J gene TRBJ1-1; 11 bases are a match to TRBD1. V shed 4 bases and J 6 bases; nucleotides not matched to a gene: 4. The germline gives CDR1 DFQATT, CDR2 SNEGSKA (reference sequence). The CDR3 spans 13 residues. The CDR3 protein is CSATPGQGAEAFF. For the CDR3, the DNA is TGCAGTGCTACCCCGGGACAGGGGGCTGAAGCTTTCTTT.

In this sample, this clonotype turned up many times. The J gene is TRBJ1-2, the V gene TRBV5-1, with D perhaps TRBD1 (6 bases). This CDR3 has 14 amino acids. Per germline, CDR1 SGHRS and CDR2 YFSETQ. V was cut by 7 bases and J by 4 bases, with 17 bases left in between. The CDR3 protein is CASSNGGGGYGYTF. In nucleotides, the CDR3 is TGCGCCAGCTCTAACGGGGGCGGAGGCTATGGCTACACCTTC.

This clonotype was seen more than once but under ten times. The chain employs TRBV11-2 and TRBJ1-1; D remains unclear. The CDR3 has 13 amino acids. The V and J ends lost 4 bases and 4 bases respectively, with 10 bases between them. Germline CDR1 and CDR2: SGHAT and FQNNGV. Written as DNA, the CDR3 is TGTGCCAGCAGCTCGGTTAAAGGCACTGAAGCTTTCTTT. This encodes CASSSVKGTEAFF.

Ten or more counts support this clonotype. The DNA for the CDR3 is TGCAGTGCTCCAAGGCCAGGGGCCCGCGAGCAGTACTTC. Amino acids: CSAPRPGAREQYF. This chain joins TRBV20-1 and TRBJ2-7, with D maybe TRBD1 (6 bases). Looked up from germline, CDR1 is DFQATT and CDR2 is SNEGSKA (reference sequence). Trimming shortened V by 5 bases and J by 6 bases, and 17 bases separated the two germline ends. The CDR3 is made up of 13 amino acids.

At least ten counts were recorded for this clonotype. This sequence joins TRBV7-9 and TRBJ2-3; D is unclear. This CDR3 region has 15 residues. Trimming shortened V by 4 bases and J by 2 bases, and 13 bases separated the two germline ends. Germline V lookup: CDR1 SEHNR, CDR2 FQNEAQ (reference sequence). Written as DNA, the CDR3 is TGTGCCAGCAGCTCCACCACGACGCCCACAGATACGCAGTATTTT. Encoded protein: CASSSTTTPTDTQYF.

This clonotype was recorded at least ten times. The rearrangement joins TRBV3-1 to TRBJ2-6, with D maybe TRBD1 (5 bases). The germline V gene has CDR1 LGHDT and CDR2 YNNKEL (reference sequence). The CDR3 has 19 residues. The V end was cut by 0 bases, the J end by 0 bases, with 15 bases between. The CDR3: CASSQDISLRGSGANVLTF. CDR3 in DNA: TGTGCCAGCAGCCAAGATATATCTCTAAGGGGCTCTGGGGCCAACGTCCTGACTTTC.

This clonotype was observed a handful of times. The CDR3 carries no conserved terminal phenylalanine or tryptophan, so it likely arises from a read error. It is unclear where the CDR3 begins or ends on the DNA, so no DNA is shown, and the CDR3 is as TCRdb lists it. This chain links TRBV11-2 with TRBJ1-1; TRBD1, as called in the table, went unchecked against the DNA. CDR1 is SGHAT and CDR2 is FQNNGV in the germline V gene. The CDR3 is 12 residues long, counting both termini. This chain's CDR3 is CASSRNHFLSRE.

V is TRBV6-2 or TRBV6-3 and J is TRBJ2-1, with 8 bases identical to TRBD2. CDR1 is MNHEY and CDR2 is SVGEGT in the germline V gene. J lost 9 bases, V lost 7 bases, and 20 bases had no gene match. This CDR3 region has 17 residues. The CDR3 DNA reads TGTGCCAGCACCACCCGAGTCCTCGCGGGGGGCAGGGGTGAGCAGTTCTTC. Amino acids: CASTTRVLAGGRGEQFF.

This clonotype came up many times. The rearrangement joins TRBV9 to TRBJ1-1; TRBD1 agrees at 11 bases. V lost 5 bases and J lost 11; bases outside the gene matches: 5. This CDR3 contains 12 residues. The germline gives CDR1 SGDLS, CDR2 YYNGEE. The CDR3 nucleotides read TGTGCCAGCAGAGGACAGGGGGCCCCCGCTTTCTTT. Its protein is CASRGQGAPAFF.

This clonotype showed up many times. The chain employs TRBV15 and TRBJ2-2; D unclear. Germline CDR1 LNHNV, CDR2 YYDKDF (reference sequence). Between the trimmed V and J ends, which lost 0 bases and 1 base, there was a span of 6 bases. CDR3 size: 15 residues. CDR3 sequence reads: CATSRDLLNTGELFF. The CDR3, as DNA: TGTGCCACCAGCAGAGATTTGTTGAACACCGGGGAGCTGTTTTTT.

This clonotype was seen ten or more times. CDR3 coding DNA: TGTGCCAGCAGTGAAGTAGGACTAGCCCACAATGAGCAGTTCTTC. Its translation: CASSEVGLAHNEQFF. This rearrangement joins TRBV2 to TRBJ2-1; 8 nucleotides match TRBD2. The germline V gene has CDR1 SNHLY and CDR2 FYNNEI. This CDR3 is 15 amino acids long. The V and J ends lost 1 base and 5 bases, in that order; junction bases with no gene match: 4.

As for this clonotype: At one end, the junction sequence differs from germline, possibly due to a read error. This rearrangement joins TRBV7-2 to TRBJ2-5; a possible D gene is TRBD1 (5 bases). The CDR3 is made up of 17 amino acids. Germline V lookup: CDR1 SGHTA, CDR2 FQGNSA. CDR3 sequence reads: CVSSSTFGAPIQETQYF. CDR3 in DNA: TGTGTCAGCAGCTCCACCTTTGGGGCACCGATCCAAGAGACCCAGTACTTC.